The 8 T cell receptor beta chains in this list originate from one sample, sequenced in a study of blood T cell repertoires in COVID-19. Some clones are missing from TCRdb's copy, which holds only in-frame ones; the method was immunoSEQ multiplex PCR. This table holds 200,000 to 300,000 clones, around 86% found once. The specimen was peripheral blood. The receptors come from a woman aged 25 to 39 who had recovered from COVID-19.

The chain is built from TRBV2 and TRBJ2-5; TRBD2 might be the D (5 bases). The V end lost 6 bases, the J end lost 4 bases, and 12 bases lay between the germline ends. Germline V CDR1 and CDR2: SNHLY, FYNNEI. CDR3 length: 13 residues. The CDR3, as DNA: TGTGCCAGCAGGTTCTTCGCGGGAGAGACCCAGTACTTC. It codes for CASRFFAGETQYF.

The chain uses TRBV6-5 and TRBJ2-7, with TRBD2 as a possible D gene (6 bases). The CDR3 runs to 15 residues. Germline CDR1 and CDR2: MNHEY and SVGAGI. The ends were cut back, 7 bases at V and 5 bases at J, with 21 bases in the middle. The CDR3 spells CASTWVGGDLNEQYF. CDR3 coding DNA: TGTGCCAGCACGTGGGTGGGGGGAGATCTGAACGAGCAGTACTTC.

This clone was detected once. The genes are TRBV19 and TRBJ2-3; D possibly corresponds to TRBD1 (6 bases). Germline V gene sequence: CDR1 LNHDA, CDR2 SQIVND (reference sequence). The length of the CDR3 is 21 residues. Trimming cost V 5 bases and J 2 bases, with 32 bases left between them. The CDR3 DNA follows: TGTGCCAGTAGTCAACCCCCGGACAGACTGGAGACCCGCGCGGACACAGATACGCAGTATTTT. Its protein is CASSQPPDRLETRADTDTQYF. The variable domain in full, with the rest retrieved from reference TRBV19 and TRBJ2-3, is DGGITQSPKYLFRKEGQNVTLSCEQNLNHDAMYWYRQDPGQGLRLIYYSQIVNDFQKGDIAEGYSVSREKKESFPLTVTSAQKNPTAFYLCASSQPPDRLETRADTDTQYFGPGTRLTVL.

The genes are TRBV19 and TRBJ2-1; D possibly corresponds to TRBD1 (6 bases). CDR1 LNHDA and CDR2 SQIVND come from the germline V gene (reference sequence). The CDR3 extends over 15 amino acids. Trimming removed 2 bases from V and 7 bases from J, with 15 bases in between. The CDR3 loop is CASSISLGAGNEQFF. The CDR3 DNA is TGTGCCAGTAGTATATCCCTGGGGGCAGGGAATGAGCAGTTCTTC.

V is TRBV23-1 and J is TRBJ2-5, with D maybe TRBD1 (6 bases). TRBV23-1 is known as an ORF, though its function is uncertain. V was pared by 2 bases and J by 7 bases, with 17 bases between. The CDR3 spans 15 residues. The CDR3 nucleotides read TGCGCCAGCAGTCAAGCGGAGGACAGCTCAGGGACCCAGTACTTC. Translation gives CASSQAEDSSGTQYF.

The CDR3 is CASSFRGPYNEQFF. In nucleotides, the CDR3 is TGTGCCAGCAGTTTCAGGGGGCCCTACAATGAGCAGTTCTTC. The chain uses TRBV6-5 and TRBJ2-1, with TRBD1 matching over 8 bases. The CDR3 totals 14 residues. Germline V gives CDR1 MNHEY, CDR2 SVGAGI. The V gene end was trimmed by 4 bases and the J gene end by 2 bases; junction bases not matched to a gene: 1.

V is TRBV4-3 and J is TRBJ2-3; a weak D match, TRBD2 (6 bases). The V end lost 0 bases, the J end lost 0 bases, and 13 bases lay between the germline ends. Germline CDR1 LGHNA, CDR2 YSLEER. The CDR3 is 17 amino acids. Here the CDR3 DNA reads TGCGCCAGCAGCCAAGAAATCGGCGGGGTAAGCACAGATACGCAGTATTTT. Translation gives CASSQEIGGVSTDTQYF.

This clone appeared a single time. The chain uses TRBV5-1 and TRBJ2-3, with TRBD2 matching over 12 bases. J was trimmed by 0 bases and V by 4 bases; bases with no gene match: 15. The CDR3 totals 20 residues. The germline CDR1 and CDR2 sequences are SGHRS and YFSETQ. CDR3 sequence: CASSRSTSGGPPTSTDTQYF. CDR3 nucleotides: TGCGCCAGCAGCCGCAGCACTAGCGGGGGGCCCCCTACTAGCACAGATACGCAGTATTTT.